This T cell receptor (beta chain) was identified in a study of blood T cell repertoires in COVID-19. Study as a whole: Sample material is recorded as cDNA or gDNA derived from T cells, B-cell-depleted T cells, or PBMCs.

Per the germline V gene, CDR1 is LGHNA and CDR2 is YNFKEQ. The CDR3 sequence is 15 residues long. V lost 2 bases, J lost 10 bases, and 9 bases stayed unmatched. As processed by the authors: Amplification from reference gene primers served as the basis for estimated nucleated cell counts. Data came from immunoSEQ multiplex PCR; TCRdb stores just in-frame clones and leaves some out. The V and J calls and clone size come from that table; D and trimming were worked out from the DNA. The sample has 250,000 to 300,000 clones; roughly 90% are singletons. Everyone who took part was about 18 to 90 years old, and they came from some 23 US areas. What the recovered Cohort 3 donors had was two negative PCRs, clearance, or symptom resolution.

The sequencing sample was made of PBMCs or T cells enriched from blood (not recorded which). The chain has TRBV4-2 and TRBJ1-4, with 8 positions matching TRBD1. The sequence was collected from a middle-aged woman who had recovered from COVID-19. The CDR3 bases are TGTGCCAGCAGCCAAAACAGGGGGTCTCGGTCAAAACTGTTTTTT. Encoded protein: CASSQNRGSRSKLFF.